The clone carrying this T cell receptor (beta chain) was detected only a few times. The time point denotes: pretreatment peripheral blood. From germline, CDR1 is MNHNY and CDR2 SVGAGI (reference sequence). The CDR3 consists of 14 residues. V was shortened by 6 bases and J by 1 base, with 10 bases between the two germline ends. The method was immunoSEQ multiplex PCR; TCRdb's version includes in-frame clones alone and lacks a portion of them. The repertoire holds about 87,000 clones, with 80% to 90% as singletons. This sample stems from a study of PD-L1 blockade in urothelial cancer. The sequences come from PBMCs, collected around atezolizumab (anti-PD-L1) treatment. The sequence derives from an elderly woman with urothelial cancer. The genes are TRBV6-6 and TRBJ1-5; a weak D match, TRBD1 (5 bases). The CDR3 sequence: CASSRGGSNQPQHF. CDR3 DNA sequence: TGTGCCAGCAGCCGGGGGGGGAGCAATCAGCCCCAGCATTTT.